This T cell receptor beta chain was recorded in a study of regulatory T cells in long-lasting Graves disease. Sequencing libraries for TCR beta were prepared with iRepertoire HTBI primers and Arm-PCR of CDR3 regions. MiXCR was run by TCRdb on the multiplex PCR reads, yielding one entry per CDR3 protein. The table lists about 660,000 distinct CDR3 sequences, 25% to 35% of them singletons. As for time point: persistent/refractory GD, antithyroid drugs over 5 years with positive TRAb. With RNA extracted from PBMCs as input, the TCR library was made. The clonotype originates from a female donor with Graves disease. The sample consisted of peripheral blood mononuclear cells (PBMCs), taken when the disease was refractory, from a patient treated with antithyroid drugs.

As DNA, the CDR3 is TGCAGCGTTGAAGTCCCCGGGAGTGACCCCGACACCGGGGAGCTGTTTTTT. Translation: CSVEVPGSDPDTGELFF. The chain joins TRBV29-1 to TRBJ2-2, with a tentative D call TRBD2 (6 bases). With 1 base removed from V and 3 bases from J, the gap between germline ends came to 18 bases. The CDR3 covers 17 residues. Germline-derived CDR1 and CDR2 are SQVTM and ANQGSEA.